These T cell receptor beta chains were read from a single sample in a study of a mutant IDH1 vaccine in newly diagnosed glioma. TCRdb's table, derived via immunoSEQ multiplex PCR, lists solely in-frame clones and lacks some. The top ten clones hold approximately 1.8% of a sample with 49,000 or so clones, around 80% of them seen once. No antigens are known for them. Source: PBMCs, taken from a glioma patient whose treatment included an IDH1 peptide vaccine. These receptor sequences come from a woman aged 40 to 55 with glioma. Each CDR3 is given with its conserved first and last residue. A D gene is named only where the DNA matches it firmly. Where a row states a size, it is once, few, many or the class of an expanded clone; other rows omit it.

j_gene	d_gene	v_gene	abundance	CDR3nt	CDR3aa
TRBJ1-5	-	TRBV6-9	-	TGTGCCAGTCCCCCCCTCTGGTGGCGGCGCAATCAGCCCCAGCATTTT	CASPPLWWRRNQPQHF
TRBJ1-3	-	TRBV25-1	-	TGTGCCAGCAGCCAAAACAGGGTCTCTGGAAACACCATATATTTT	CASSQNRVSGNTIYF
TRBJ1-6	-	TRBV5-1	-	TGCGCCAGCAGCTTGGAGGCCAGCACAGGCCTCCACTTT	CASSLEASTGLHF
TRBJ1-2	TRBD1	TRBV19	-	TGTGCCAGTAGTTCCTGGACAGGGGGAGGCTACACCTTC	CASSSWTGGGYTF
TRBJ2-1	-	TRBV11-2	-	TGTGCCAGCAGCTTAGTTCAGGGCAGGGGCAATGAGCAGTTCTTC	CASSLVQGRGNEQFF
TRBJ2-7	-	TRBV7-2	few	TGTGCCAGCAGCCCCGAGGTCGCATACTACGAGCAGTACTTC	CASSPEVAYYEQYF
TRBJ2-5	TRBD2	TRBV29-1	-	TGCAGCGGGACTAGCGCTGAGACCCAGTACTTC	CSGTSAETQYF
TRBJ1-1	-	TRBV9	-	TGTGCCAGCAGCGCGCAGGGCATGGGGCCGACTGAAGCTTTCTTT	CASSAQGMGPTEAFF
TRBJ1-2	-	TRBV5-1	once	TGCGCCAGCAGCTTGAATGCAGGGACTATATCACTTAACTATGGCTACACCTTC	CASSLNAGTISLNYGYTF
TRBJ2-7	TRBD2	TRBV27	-	TGTGCCAGCAGTTGGGGGGGGGTAAGCTCCTACGAGCAGTACTTC	CASSWGGVSSYEQYF
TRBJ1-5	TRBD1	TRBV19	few	TGTGCCAGTAGTATGCGGGGACAGGGGGTTAATCAGCCCCAGCATTTT	CASSMRGQGVNQPQHF
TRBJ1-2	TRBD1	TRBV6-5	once	TGTGCCAGCAGTTCCGGACAGGGTCGAGGCTACACCTTC	CASSSGQGRGYTF
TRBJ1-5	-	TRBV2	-	TGTGCCAGCAGGAATAGCAATCAGCCCCAGCATTTT	CASRNSNQPQHF
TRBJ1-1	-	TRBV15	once	TGTGCCACCAGCAGAGATAGGTCCCGCGTTGAAGCTTTCTTT	CATSRDRSRVEAFF
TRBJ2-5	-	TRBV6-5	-	TGTGCCAGCAGGTCTGGGGGCGAGACCCAGTACTTC	CASRSGGETQYF
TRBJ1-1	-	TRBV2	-	TGTGCCAGTTATGTGGCCATGAACACTGAAGCTTTCTTT	CASYVAMNTEAFF
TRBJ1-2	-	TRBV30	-	TGTGCCTGGGAAGGGGCAGGGGTCGGTGGCTACACCTTC	CAWEGAGVGGYTF
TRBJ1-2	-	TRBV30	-	TGTGCCTGGAGTGCGACCTCCCGGGGCTACACCTTC	CAWSATSRGYTF
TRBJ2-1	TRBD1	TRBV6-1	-	TGTGCCAGCAAGGGACAGGGGGAATTCTATGAGCAGTTCTTC	CASKGQGEFYEQFF
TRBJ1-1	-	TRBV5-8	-	TGTGCCAGCAGCTACCAGGGTCTCATGAACACTGAAGCTTTCTTT	CASSYQGLMNTEAFF
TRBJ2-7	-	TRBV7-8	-	TGTGCCAGCAGCTTAGAGGTCGCGGGCGAGCAGTACTTC	CASSLEVAGEQYF
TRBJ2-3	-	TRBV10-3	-	TGTGCCAGCCTTAGAGGACAGACAGATACGCAGTATTTT	CASLRGQTDTQYF
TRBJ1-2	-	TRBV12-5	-	TGTGCTAGTGGTTTGGTGAGGGCACACTATGGCTACACCTTC	CASGLVRAHYGYTF
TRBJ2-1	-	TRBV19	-	TGTGCCAGTAGTCGGGACATATACAATGAGCAGTTCTTC	CASSRDIYNEQFF
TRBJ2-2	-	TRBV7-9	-	TGTGCCAGCAGCTTAGGCATTAACACCGGGGAGCTGTTTTTT	CASSLGINTGELFF
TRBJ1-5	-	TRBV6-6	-	TGTGCCAGCAGTTACGATGACAATAGCAATCAGCCCCAGCATTTT	CASSYDDNSNQPQHF